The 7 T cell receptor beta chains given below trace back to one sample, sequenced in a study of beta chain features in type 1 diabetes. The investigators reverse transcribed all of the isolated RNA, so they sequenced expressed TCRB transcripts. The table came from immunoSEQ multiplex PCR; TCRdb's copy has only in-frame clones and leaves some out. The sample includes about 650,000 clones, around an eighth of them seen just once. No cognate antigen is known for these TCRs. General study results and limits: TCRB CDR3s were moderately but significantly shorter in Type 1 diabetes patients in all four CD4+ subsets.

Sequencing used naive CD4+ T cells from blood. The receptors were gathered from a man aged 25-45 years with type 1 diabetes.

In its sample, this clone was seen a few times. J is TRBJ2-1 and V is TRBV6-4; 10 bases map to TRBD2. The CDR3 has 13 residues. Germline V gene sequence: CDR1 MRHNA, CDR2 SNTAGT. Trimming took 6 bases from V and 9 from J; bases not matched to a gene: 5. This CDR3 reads CASSASGGGEQFF. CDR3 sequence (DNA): TGTGCCAGCAGCGCTAGCGGGGGTGGTGAGCAGTTCTTC.

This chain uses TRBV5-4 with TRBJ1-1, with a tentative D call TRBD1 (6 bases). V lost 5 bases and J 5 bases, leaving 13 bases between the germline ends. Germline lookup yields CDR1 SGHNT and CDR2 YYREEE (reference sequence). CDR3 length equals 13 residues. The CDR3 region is CASSRQALTEAFF. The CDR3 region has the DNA TGTGCCAGCAGTCGACAGGCCCTTACTGAAGCTTTCTTT. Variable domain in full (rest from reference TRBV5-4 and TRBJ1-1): ETGVTQSPTHLIKTRGQQVTLRCSSQSGHNTVSWYQQALGQGPQFIFQYYREEENGRGNFPPRFSGLQFPNYSSELNVNALELDDSALYLCASSRQALTEAFFGQGTRLTVV.

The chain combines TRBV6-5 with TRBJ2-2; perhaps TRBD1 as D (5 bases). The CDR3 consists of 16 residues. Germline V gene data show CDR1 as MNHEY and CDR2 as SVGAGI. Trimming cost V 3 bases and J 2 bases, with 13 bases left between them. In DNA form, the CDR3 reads TGTGCCAGCAGTTATTTGCTAGGGGCAAACACCGGGGAGCTGTTTTTT. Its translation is CASSYLLGANTGELFF.

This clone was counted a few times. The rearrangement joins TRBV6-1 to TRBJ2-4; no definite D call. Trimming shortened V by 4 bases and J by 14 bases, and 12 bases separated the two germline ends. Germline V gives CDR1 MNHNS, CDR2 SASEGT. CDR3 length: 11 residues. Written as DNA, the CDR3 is TGTGCCAGCAGTGTAGAAAGGGATAAGTACTTC. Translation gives CASSVERDKYF.

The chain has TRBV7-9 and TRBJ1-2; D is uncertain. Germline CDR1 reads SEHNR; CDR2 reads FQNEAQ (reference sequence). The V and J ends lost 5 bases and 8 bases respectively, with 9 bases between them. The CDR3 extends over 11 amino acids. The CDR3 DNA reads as TGTGCCAGCAGCGCTACTTTCGGCTACACCTTC. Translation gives CASSATFGYTF. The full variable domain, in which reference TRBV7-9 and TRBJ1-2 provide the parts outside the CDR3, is DTGVSQNPRHKITKRGQNVTFRCDPISEHNRLYWYRQTLGQGPEFLTYFQNEAQLEKSRLLSDRFSAERPKGSFSTLEIQRTEQGDSAMYLCASSATFGYTFGSGTRLTVV.

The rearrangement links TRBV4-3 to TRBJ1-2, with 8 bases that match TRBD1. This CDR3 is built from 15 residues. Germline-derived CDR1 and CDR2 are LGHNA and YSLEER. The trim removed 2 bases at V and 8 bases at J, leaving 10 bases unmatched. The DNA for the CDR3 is TGCGCCAGCAGCCAAACAGGGGGAGGACGAGGCGGCTACACCTTC. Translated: CASSQTGGGRGGYTF.

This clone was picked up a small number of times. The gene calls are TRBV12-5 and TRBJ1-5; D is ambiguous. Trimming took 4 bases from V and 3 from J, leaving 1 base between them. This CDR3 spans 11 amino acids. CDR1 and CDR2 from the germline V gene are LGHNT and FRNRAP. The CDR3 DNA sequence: TGTGCTAGTGGTTCCAATCAGCCCCAGCATTTT. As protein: CASGSNQPQHF.